This entry lists 28 T cell receptor beta chains sequenced from one sample in a study of T-cell reconstitution after alpha-beta-depleted transplantation in children listed by TCRdb under 2016. Library generation was performed with PCR. Sequencing relied on an Illumina HiSeq 2500. TCR libraries were prepared with molecular barcoding, using unique molecular identifiers to normalize TCRbeta repertoire quantification. In TCRdb, the public reads were trimmed at Q25 with fastp and aligned with MiXCR, with productive beta chains retained. Entries are consolidated by CDR3 protein sequence, retaining the most common genes and DNA. In this sample the table shows approximately 520,000 distinct CDR3 sequences, approximately 10% of which occur a single time. 12% to 15% of the sample goes to the ten largest clones. This sample's treatment or condition label indicates: allogeneic hematopoietic cell transplantation with graft depleted of TCRalphabeta T cells and CD19 B cells.

The material sequenced was PBMCs, mostly from graft donor cells, taken 180 days after TCRalphabeta/CD19-depleted stem cell transplant. These TCRs come from a female patient younger than 10 who had a stem cell transplant for aplastic anemia, so the T cells may come from the graft donor.

This clonotype was picked up a small number of times. The gene calls are TRBV28 and TRBJ2-5, with TRBD2 matching over 9 bases. CDR3 length: 14 amino acids. The germline CDR1 and CDR2 sequences are MDHEN and SYDVKM. Germline trimming cut 0 bases from V and 4 bases from J; bases unmatched to any gene: 0. CDR3: CASSLWTSGETQYF. Here the CDR3 DNA reads TGTGCCAGCAGTTTATGGACTAGCGGAGAGACCCAGTACTTC.

This clonotype appeared a single time. A clone one base away is much larger, so this may be a read error. The rearrangement joins TRBV19 to TRBJ2-7, with D unclear. This CDR3 comprises 13 residues. Germline V gene lookup returns CDR1 LNHDA and CDR2 SQIVND (reference sequence). V lost 7 bases, J lost 4 bases, and 14 bases lay in between. CDR3 region: CASKGRRSYEQYF. The CDR3 bases are TGTGCCAGTAAAGGTCGCAGGAGTTACGAGCAGTACTTC.

This clonotype was detected ten times or more. The CDR3 nucleotides read TGCAGTGGCAACAGGGGGCACACTGAAGCTTTCTTT. Translated: CSGNRGHTEAFF. The gene calls are TRBV20-1 and TRBJ1-1; 9 bases fit TRBD1. The CDR3 contains 12 residues. V shed 7 bases, J shed 3 bases, and the junction held 3 bases outside the gene matches. Germline CDR1 is DFQATT and CDR2 is SNEGSKA (reference sequence).

This clonotype appeared a few times. The rearrangement links TRBV28 to TRBJ2-2; 8 bases are shared with TRBD2. CDR1 MDHEN and CDR2 SYDVKM come from the germline V gene. This CDR3 is built from 13 residues. V lost 10 bases and J lost 6; bases outside the gene matches: 7. Here the CDR3 reads CATSRGGPGELFF. The CDR3, as DNA: TGTGCCACCTCTCGGGGGGGGCCCGGGGAGCTGTTTTTT.

In its sample, this clonotype was seen a few times. V usage is TRBV24-1 and J usage is TRBJ1-1; 8 nucleotides agree with TRBD1. The CDR3 has 15 residues. Unmatched junction bases numbered 4, after V lost 4 bases and J lost 1 base. The germline gives CDR1 KGHDR, CDR2 SFDVKD. In DNA form, the CDR3 reads TGTGCCACCAGTGACTCCGGGACAGGGAACACTGAAGCTTTCTTT. Encoded protein: CATSDSGTGNTEAFF.

Only a few counts were recorded for this clonotype. This sequence joins TRBV7-9 and TRBJ1-5, with no clear D. Per the germline V gene, CDR1 is SEHNR and CDR2 is FQNEAQ (reference sequence). The CDR3 consists of 15 residues. V lost 0 bases and J 1 base, leaving 7 bases between the germline ends. CDR3 in DNA: TGTGCCAGCAGCTTAGCGCAGGAAAGCAATCAGCCCCAGCATTTT. Its translation is CASSLAQESNQPQHF.

This chain connects TRBV12-5 to TRBJ2-3; D ambiguous. The CDR3 runs to 15 residues. Per the germline V gene, CDR1 is LGHNT and CDR2 is FRNRAP. With 5 bases removed from V and 3 bases from J, the gap between germline ends came to 15 bases. The CDR3 bases are TGTGCTAGTGGTCCTTGGTCGCTCGAGACAGATACGCAGTATTTT. Its translation: CASGPWSLETDTQYF. The whole variable domain, remainder taken from reference TRBV12-5 and TRBJ2-3, is DARVTQTPRHKVTEMGQEVTMRCQPILGHNTVFWYRQTMMQGLELLAYFRNRAPLDDSGMPKDRFSAEMPDATLATLKIQPSEPRDSAVYFCASGPWSLETDTQYFGPGTRLTVL.

The genes are TRBV28 and TRBJ2-7; D not resolved. The V and J ends lost 1 base and 4 bases respectively, with 5 bases between them. This CDR3 comprises 12 residues. Germline V lookup: CDR1 MDHEN, CDR2 SYDVKM. The CDR3 DNA reads as TGTGCCAGCAGTTTATTCGGGTACGAGCAGTACGTC. Protein: CASSLFGYEQYV.

This clonotype occurred a few times. The V and J genes are TRBV21-1 and TRBJ2-6. TRBV21-1 represents a pseudogene. This CDR3 contains 16 residues. CDR3 sequence reads: CASSKAASSGANVLTF. Here the CDR3 DNA reads TGTGCCAGCAGCAAAGCGGCTAGCTCTGGGGCCAACGTCCTGACTTTC.

This clonotype showed up just a few times. The rearrangement links TRBV20-1 to TRBJ2-3; D unresolved. CDR1 is DFQATT, CDR2 SNEGSKA, per germline (reference sequence). CDR3 length: 13 amino acids. V lost 6 bases and J lost 3, with 13 bases in between. The CDR3 DNA reads as TGCAGTGCCGACATAGTGGGGACAGATACGCAGTATTTT. It translates to CSADIVGTDTQYF.

As concerns this clonotype: Without the conserved terminal phenylalanine or tryptophan, this CDR3 likely stems from a read error. This CDR3 is CASRKTGTVDEKLFL. CDR3 bases: TGTGCCAGCAGAAAGACCGGGACGGTGGATGAAAAACTGTTTTTG. The chain carries TRBV2 and TRBJ1-4; D perhaps matches TRBD1 (5 bases). Trimming cost V 6 bases and J 6 bases, with 17 bases left between them. The germline V gene has CDR1 SNHLY and CDR2 FYNNEI. This CDR3 region has 15 residues.

The rearrangement uses TRBV5-1 and TRBJ1-2; D remains ambiguous. Germline loops: CDR1 SGHRS, CDR2 YFSETQ. V shed 1 base and J shed 3 bases, with 13 bases lying between them. This CDR3 comprises 15 residues. The CDR3 region is CASSLLPGDYYGYTF. The CDR3 DNA reads TGCGCCAGCAGCTTGCTACCAGGAGACTACTATGGCTACACCTTC.

CDR3 DNA sequence: TGTGCCAGCAGCTCCTCCGGCGGGAGGGCCTACAATGAGCAGTTCTTC. It translates to CASSSSGGRAYNEQFF. This chain connects TRBV7-2 to TRBJ2-1, with 9 bases that match TRBD2. The CDR3 totals 16 residues. Germline CDR1 is SGHTA and CDR2 is FQGNSA. V was pared by 4 bases and J by 2 bases, with 6 bases of the junction left unmatched.

V is TRBV18 and J is TRBJ2-3; no firm D call. From germline, CDR1 is KGHSH and CDR2 LQKENI. V was clipped by 3 bases and J by 3 bases, with 16 bases between them. The CDR3 loop spans 16 amino acids. The CDR3 bases are TGTGCCAGCTCACCGAGACATTACATGGGGACAGATACGCAGTATTTT. It codes for CASSPRHYMGTDTQYF.

This clonotype was seen more than once but under ten times. V is TRBV6-1 and J is TRBJ2-1; TRBD1 matches at 8 bases. V was clipped by 5 bases and J by 5 bases; unmatched bases: 8. The CDR3 loop spans 15 amino acids. In germline, CDR1 is MNHNS, CDR2 SASEGT. Here the CDR3 reads CASSPDRGPNNEQFF. The CDR3 DNA is TGTGCCAGCAGTCCTGACAGGGGTCCTAACAATGAGCAGTTCTTC.

The gene calls are TRBV6-2 or TRBV6-3 and TRBJ1-1, with 8 bases lining up with TRBD1. Germline CDR1 reads MNHEY; CDR2 reads SVGEGT. The CDR3 consists of 14 residues. With 6 bases clipped from V and 3 bases from J, the junction kept 6 bases outside the gene matches. The CDR3 DNA sequence: TGTGCCAGCAGGCGACAGGGGATGGACACTGAAGCTTTCTTT. This encodes CASRRQGMDTEAFF.

The J gene is TRBJ2-1, the V gene TRBV18; possibly TRBD1 for D (6 bases). CDR1 and CDR2 from the germline V gene are KGHSH and LQKENI. The ends were cut back, 1 base at V and 5 bases at J, with 12 bases in the middle. This CDR3 has 15 amino acids. Written as DNA, the CDR3 is TGTGCCAGCTCACCACGGACAGCTAGTAACAATGAGCAGTTCTTC. Protein sequence: CASSPRTASNNEQFF.

This chain links TRBV6-5 with TRBJ1-2; D may be TRBD1 (5 bases). The CDR3 loop spans 14 amino acids. Per the germline V gene, CDR1 is MNHEY and CDR2 is SVGAGI. V dropped 0 bases and J dropped 3 bases, with 8 bases sitting between them. DNA of the CDR3: TGTGCCAGCAGTTACTCAGGGGTCGACTATGGCTACACCTTC. Its translation is CASSYSGVDYGYTF.

The rearrangement links TRBV10-1 to TRBJ2-2; tentative D call: TRBD2 (5 bases). The CDR3 runs 15 residues. Germline CDR1 is WNHNN and CDR2 is SYGVQD (reference sequence). With 0 bases removed from V and 2 bases from J, the gap between germline ends came to 7 bases. The CDR3, as DNA: TGCGCCAGCAGTGAGTCTAGACTAAACACCGGGGAGCTGTTTTTT. Its translation: CASSESRLNTGELFF.

This clonotype was counted between two and nine times. The chain carries TRBV28 and TRBJ2-1, with 15 bases identical to TRBD2. Losses at the gene ends were 4 bases for V and 7 bases for J; bases not matched to a gene: 5. Germline V gene lookup returns CDR1 MDHEN and CDR2 SYDVKM. The CDR3 totals 16 residues. Here the CDR3 DNA reads TGTGCCAGCAGTTCCGGGACTAGCGGGAGGTTGAATGAGCAGTTCTTC. Its translation is CASSSGTSGRLNEQFF.

The chain uses TRBV9 and TRBJ2-2; 14 bases line up with TRBD2. V shed 0 bases, J shed 5 bases, and the junction held 9 bases outside the gene matches. The CDR3 has 19 residues. CDR1 and CDR2 from the germline V gene are SGDLS and YYNGEE. This chain's CDR3 is CASSVENRGLAGVTGELFF. DNA of the CDR3: TGTGCCAGCAGCGTAGAAAACAGGGGACTAGCGGGAGTTACCGGGGAGCTGTTTTTT.

This clonotype was observed at least ten times. This chain connects TRBV10-3 to TRBJ2-3; D remains ambiguous. Germline CDR1 reads ENHRY; CDR2 reads SYGVKD. The CDR3 runs to 14 residues. V lost 7 bases, J lost 2 bases, and 13 bases lay in between. The CDR3 nucleotides are TGTGCCATCAATGGCCCCGTGGTCACAGATACGCAGTATTTT. It encodes CAINGPVVTDTQYF.

This clonotype was detected only a few times. The V and J genes are TRBV5-5 and TRBJ2-7; D is unresolved. The CDR3 totals 16 residues. V was clipped by 0 bases and J by 2 bases, with 15 bases between them. The germline CDR1 and CDR2 sequences are SGHKS and YYEKEE (reference sequence). In nucleotides, the CDR3 is TGTGCCAGCAGCTTGGACGGGTTCCCCTCCGCCTACGAGCAGTACGTC. Its translation: CASSLDGFPSAYEQYV.

In this sample, this clonotype turned up a few times. V usage is TRBV25-1 and J usage is TRBJ2-3; TRBD1 or TRBD2 may be the D gene (7 bases each). The germline V gene encodes CDR1 MGHDK and CDR2 SYGVNS. V was cut by 1 base and J by 5 bases, with 13 bases left in between. This CDR3 has 15 amino acids. CDR3 in amino acids: CASSEWARGGDTQYF. As DNA, the CDR3 is TGTGCCAGCAGTGAATGGGCCAGGGGGGGAGATACGCAGTATTTT.

This chain uses TRBV12-5 with TRBJ1-1; D is unclear. V shed 1 base and J shed 5 bases, with 23 bases lying between them. The CDR3 runs 18 residues. Germline V gene sequence: CDR1 LGHNT, CDR2 FRNRAP. Here the CDR3 reads CASGLAWILGRSGTEAFF. CDR3 coding DNA: TGTGCTAGTGGTTTGGCATGGATCCTCGGGAGGAGTGGGACTGAAGCTTTCTTT.

The rearrangement links TRBV13 to TRBJ2-7; 10 bases line up with TRBD1. The trim removed 5 bases at V and 1 base at J, leaving 5 bases unmatched. This CDR3 has 15 residues. Germline CDR1 PRHDT, CDR2 FYEKMQ (reference sequence). CDR3 sequence: CASSPGQGGSYEQYF. CDR3 coding DNA: TGTGCCAGCAGCCCCGGACAGGGGGGGTCCTACGAGCAGTACTTC.

The CDR3 loop is CASSSGGKYF. In DNA form, the CDR3 reads TGTGCCAGCAGCTCTGGGGGGAAGTATTTT. The chain has TRBV11-2 and TRBJ2-3, with a tentative D call TRBD2 (6 bases). The CDR3 is 10 amino acids. V was trimmed by 4 bases and J by 13 bases, leaving 9 bases between them. The germline CDR1 and CDR2 sequences are SGHAT and FQNNGV.

This clonotype came up a few times. The chain uses TRBV6-2 or TRBV6-3 and TRBJ1-6, with 7 bases lining up with TRBD1. After removal of 6 bases from V and 6 bases from J, the junction contained 5 bases not matched to a gene. From germline, CDR1 is MNHEY and CDR2 SVGEGT. The CDR3 is made up of 14 amino acids. CDR3 residues: CASRVTGTNSPLHF. The CDR3 bases are TGTGCCAGCAGGGTGACAGGGACTAATTCACCCCTCCACTTT.